This record looks at one T cell receptor (beta chain) sequence and its context. The V gene's germline CDR1 is MNHEY and CDR2 SVGAGI. The ends were cut back, 2 bases at V and 6 bases at J, with 13 bases in the middle. The CDR3 covers 15 residues. Methods used by the authors: Scientists estimated how many nucleated cells there were by amplifying reference gene primers. The data were produced by immunoSEQ multiplex PCR, yet TCRdb's version contains in-frame clones alone and is incomplete. That table furnishes V, J and clone size, whereas the DNA furnished D and trimming. The sample comprises 200,000 to 250,000 clones, roughly 84% of which are singletons, and about 11% rests with the top ten. The data derive from a study of blood T cell repertoires in COVID-19. Background on the study: Acute-phase and convalescent COVID-19 samples originated in the United States, Italy and Spain. From T cells, B-cell-depleted T cells, or PBMCs came the material, which was cDNA or gDNA.

Seattle-derived patients entered the study during active infection and were followed longitudinally. Sequencing was performed on peripheral blood. V gene TRBV6-5 combines with J gene TRBJ1-4; TRBD1 might be the D (5 bases). The sequence was obtained from an elderly woman with COVID-19, enrolled during active disease. DNA for the CDR3: TGTGCCAGCAGTTACACAGGCAGTTTGGATGAAAAACTGTTTTTT. This codes for CASSYTGSLDEKLFF.